The 11 T cell receptor beta chains presented below share a single source sample, sequenced in a study of T cell changes during pregnancy in multiple sclerosis. Sequencing used immunoSEQ multiplex PCR; TCRdb keeps in-frame clones, though not all of them. The sample includes about 36,000 clones, around 92% of them seen just once. The sample was PBMCs (not recorded whether the cells were cultured). Every receptor here comes from a female donor with multiple sclerosis, enrolled in a pregnancy study.

The gene calls are TRBV19 and TRBJ2-7; 9 positions agree with TRBD2. Germline CDR1 is LNHDA and CDR2 is SQIVND (reference sequence). With V trimmed by 7 bases and J by 0 bases, 10 bases remained unmatched. This CDR3 spans 16 amino acids. The CDR3 sequence: CASTRTSGSPSYEQYF. DNA of the CDR3: TGTGCCAGTACCCGTACTAGCGGGTCCCCCTCCTACGAGCAGTACTTC.

V and J are TRBV6-1 and TRBJ2-3; 7 bases are shared with TRBD2. This CDR3 has 14 amino acids. Germline trimming cut 6 bases from V and 6 bases from J; bases unmatched to any gene: 9. Germline CDR1 is MNHNS and CDR2 is SASEGT. CDR3 DNA sequence: TGTGCCAGCAGCCCGGGACTAACTACGGATACGCAGTATTTT. This encodes CASSPGLTTDTQYF.

The chain uses TRBV10-3 and TRBJ2-7; 7 positions match TRBD1. The CDR3 loop spans 13 amino acids. Per germline, CDR1 ENHRY and CDR2 SYGVKD. V gave up 7 bases and J gave up 3 bases; unmatched junction bases: 6. The CDR3 coding sequence is TGTGCCATCACCAAAGACAGGGACTACGAGCAGTACTTC. Protein product: CAITKDRDYEQYF.

The CDR3, as DNA: TGTGCCATCAAGGGTTGGACAGACGGAAACACCATATATTTT. Translating gives CAIKGWTDGNTIYF. This rearrangement joins TRBV10-3 to TRBJ1-3; perhaps TRBD1 as D (6 bases). The CDR3 is made up of 14 amino acids. Per the germline V gene, CDR1 is ENHRY and CDR2 is SYGVKD. The V and J ends lost 7 bases and 4 bases respectively, with 14 bases between them.

The J gene is TRBJ2-5, the V gene TRBV6-1; tentative D call: TRBD1 (6 bases). From germline, CDR1 is MNHNS and CDR2 SASEGT. The CDR3 is 11 residues long. The V end was cut by 8 bases, the J end by 5 bases, with 9 bases between. The CDR3 DNA is TGTGCCAGCGGGCAGGGGGAGACCCAGTACTTC. Translation: CASGQGETQYF.

A single count supports this clone. The J gene is TRBJ1-5, the V gene TRBV5-5; D is unclear. Germline V gives CDR1 SGHKS, CDR2 YYEKEE (reference sequence). Trimming removed 2 bases from V and 1 base from J, with 13 bases in between. The CDR3 runs 16 residues. CDR3 sequence: CASSFSGLGSNQPQHF. CDR3 bases: TGTGCCAGCAGCTTTTCCGGACTGGGGAGCAATCAGCCCCAGCATTTT.

V gene TRBV5-8 combines with J gene TRBJ2-5, with 12 bases fitting TRBD1. V shed 3 bases, J shed 5 bases, and the junction held 5 bases outside the gene matches. The germline gives CDR1 SGHTS, CDR2 YDEGEE. This CDR3 has 15 amino acids. The CDR3 sequence is CASSWGQGALETQYF. For the CDR3, the DNA is TGTGCCAGCAGCTGGGGACAGGGGGCGCTCGAGACCCAGTACTTC.

The chain combines TRBV30 with TRBJ2-3; D gene uncertain. V lost 1 base and J lost 0, with 14 bases in between. The germline V gene has CDR1 GTSNPN and CDR2 SVGIG (reference sequence). The CDR3 sequence is 16 residues long. The CDR3: CAWSGLTLSSTDTQYF. In DNA, the CDR3 is TGTGCCTGGAGTGGGTTGACATTATCTAGCACAGATACGCAGTATTTT.

This clone was observed a single time. V is TRBV11-2 and J is TRBJ2-7; D gene ambiguous. Trimming removed 1 base at V and 4 bases at J, with 8 bases between. The CDR3 loop spans 13 amino acids. Germline CDR1 reads SGHAT; CDR2 reads FQNNGV. CDR3 nucleotide sequence: TGTGCCAGCAGCTTAGTTCACCCGTACGAGCAGTACTTC. Translated, it gives CASSLVHPYEQYF.

This chain joins TRBV23-1 and TRBJ2-1, with 10 bases matching TRBD1. TRBV23-1 is marked as an open reading frame, function uncertain. With 3 bases clipped from V and 7 bases from J, the junction kept 6 bases outside the gene matches. The CDR3 totals 15 residues. The CDR3 sequence is CASSQSRDRGNEQFF. CDR3 DNA: TGCGCCAGCAGTCAGTCCCGGGACAGGGGAAATGAGCAGTTCTTC.

CDR3 sequence (DNA): TGTGCCAGCAGCGTTGAACAGACTACGCAGTATTTT. Translated: CASSVEQTTQYF. The rearrangement uses TRBV9 and TRBJ2-3; unclear D gene. The germline V gene encodes CDR1 SGDLS and CDR2 YYNGEE. Deletions cut 2 bases from V and 8 bases from J, with 9 bases between. The CDR3 runs 12 residues.